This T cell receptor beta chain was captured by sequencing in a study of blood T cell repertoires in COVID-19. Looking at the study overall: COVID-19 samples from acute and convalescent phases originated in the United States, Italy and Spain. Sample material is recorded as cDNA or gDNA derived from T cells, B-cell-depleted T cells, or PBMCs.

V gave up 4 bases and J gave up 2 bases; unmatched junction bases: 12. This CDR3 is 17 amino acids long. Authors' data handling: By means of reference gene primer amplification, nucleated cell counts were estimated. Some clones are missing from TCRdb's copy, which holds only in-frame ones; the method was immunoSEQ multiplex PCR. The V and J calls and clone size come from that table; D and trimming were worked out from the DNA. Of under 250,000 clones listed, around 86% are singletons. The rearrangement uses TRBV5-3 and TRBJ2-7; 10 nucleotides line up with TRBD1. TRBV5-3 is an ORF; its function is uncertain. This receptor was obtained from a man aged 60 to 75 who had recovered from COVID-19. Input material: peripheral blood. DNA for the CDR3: TGTGCCAGAAGCACCGGGACAGGGGAAGGGAAACCCTACGAGCAGTACTTC. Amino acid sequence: CARSTGTGEGKPYEQYF.